This passage covers 25 T cell receptor beta chains from one sample sequenced in a study of blood T cell repertoires in COVID-19. The protocol was immunoSEQ multiplex PCR, while the TCRdb copy is restricted to in-frame clones and leaves out a portion. The sample includes about 210,000 clones, 80% to 90% seen only once; the top ten take about 4.6%. Sequencing was done on a sample of PBMCs or T cells enriched from blood (not recorded which). These receptors all come from a woman aged 30 to 39 who had been exposed to COVID-19.

V and J are TRBV19 and TRBJ1-5; tentatively, D is TRBD1 (5 bases). The V gene lost 0 bases and the J gene lost 2 bases, with 14 bases spanning the gap. This CDR3 spans 17 amino acids. The germline gives CDR1 LNHDA, CDR2 SQIVND (reference sequence). This CDR3 is CASSIDLGLWGNQPQHF. CDR3 bases: TGTGCCAGTAGTATAGATCTGGGACTGTGGGGCAATCAGCCCCAGCATTTT. The full variable domain, in which reference TRBV19 and TRBJ1-5 provide the parts outside the CDR3, is DGGITQSPKYLFRKEGQNVTLSCEQNLNHDAMYWYRQDPGQGLRLIYYSQIVNDFQKGDIAEGYSVSREKKESFPLTVTSAQKNPTAFYLCASSIDLGLWGNQPQHFGDGTRLSIL.

Turning to this clone: The germline gene is not matched at one end of the junction; a read error may be the cause. V usage is TRBV5-1 and J usage is TRBJ1-2; D is undetermined. This CDR3 contains 13 residues. Germline V gene lookup returns CDR1 SGHRS and CDR2 YFSETQ. The CDR3 DNA sequence: TGCGCCAGCAGCCCTGAGGGTGGTGCTGTCCTCTCCTTC. Translating gives CASSPEGGAVLSF.

The chain links TRBV4-1 to TRBJ2-7; 8 nucleotides match TRBD1. The CDR3 is made up of 16 amino acids. Germline CDR1 is MGHRA and CDR2 is YSYEKL. Unmatched junction bases numbered 13, after V lost 4 bases and J lost 5 bases. The CDR3 DNA is TGCGCCAGCAGCCTTTACCTCGACAGGGGATACGACGAGCAGTACTTC. It encodes CASSLYLDRGYDEQYF.

This chain connects TRBV2 to TRBJ1-2; unclear D gene. V was shortened by 7 bases and J by 4 bases, with 10 bases between the two germline ends. This CDR3 has 12 residues. Germline assignment: CDR1 SNHLY and CDR2 FYNNEI. CDR3 nucleotide sequence: TGTGCCAGCAACTTCCTGCCCTATGGCTACACCTTC. It is translated as CASNFLPYGYTF.

The chain has TRBV23-1 and TRBJ1-2, with 8 nucleotides matching TRBD1. TRBV23-1 carries the ORF label, with uncertain function. V gave up 0 bases and J gave up 8 bases; unmatched junction bases: 2. The CDR3 extends over 13 amino acids. The CDR3 sequence: CASSQSTGEGYTF. CDR3 in DNA: TGCGCCAGCAGTCAATCGACAGGGGAGGGCTACACCTTC.

J is TRBJ1-5 and V is TRBV24-1; 10 positions agree with TRBD1. This CDR3 contains 15 residues. CDR1 is KGHDR and CDR2 is SFDVKD in the germline V gene. V shed 3 bases and J 5 bases; nucleotides not matched to a gene: 3. This CDR3 is CATSDPGTGDQPQHF. Here the CDR3 DNA reads TGTGCCACCAGTGATCCCGGGACAGGGGATCAGCCCCAGCATTTT.

V is TRBV4-1 and J is TRBJ2-3; 9 bases are shared with TRBD2. The CDR3 consists of 17 residues. V shed 1 base, J shed 0 bases, and the junction held 5 bases outside the gene matches. Germline V gives CDR1 MGHRA, CDR2 YSYEKL. Here the CDR3 reads CASSQGRLAASTDTQYF. As DNA, the CDR3 is TGCGCCAGCAGCCAAGGCCGACTAGCGGCCAGCACAGATACGCAGTATTTT.

In this sample, this clone turned up once. This rearrangement joins TRBV19 to TRBJ1-5; 7 bases match TRBD1. The CDR3 totals 16 residues. Germline loops: CDR1 LNHDA, CDR2 SQIVND (reference sequence). Losses at the gene ends were 5 bases for V and 1 base for J; bases not matched to a gene: 8. The CDR3 protein is CASSEQGPWSNQPQHF. CDR3 DNA: TGTGCCAGTAGTGAACAGGGGCCCTGGAGCAATCAGCCCCAGCATTTT.

CDR3 sequence (DNA): TGTGCCACCAGTGATCCTCGGCGGATGAACACTGAAGCTTTCTTT. This gives the protein CATSDPRRMNTEAFF. The V and J genes are TRBV24-1 and TRBJ1-1; D is unclear. CDR3 length equals 15 residues. The V gene's germline CDR1 is KGHDR and CDR2 SFDVKD. V lost 3 bases to trimming and J lost 0 bases, with 10 bases between them.

The chain carries TRBV6-5 and TRBJ1-5; tentative D call: TRBD1 (6 bases). This CDR3 spans 13 amino acids. Germline assignment: CDR1 MNHEY and CDR2 SVGAGI. Between the trimmed V and J ends, which lost 6 bases and 5 bases, there was a span of 11 bases. CDR3 amino acids: CASRRQEDQPQHF. The CDR3 bases are TGTGCCAGCAGGCGACAGGAAGATCAGCCCCAGCATTTT.

The V call is TRBV3-1 (or the pseudogene TRBV3-2), the J call TRBJ1-2, with 10 bases identical to TRBD1. Germline CDR1 and CDR2: LGHDT and YNNKEL (reference sequence). J gave up 3 bases and V 3 bases, and 4 bases lay outside the gene matches. The CDR3 is 15 residues long. CDR3 in amino acids: CASSHGTGVYYGYTF. The CDR3 nucleotides read TGTGCCAGCAGCCACGGGACAGGGGTTTACTATGGCTACACCTTC.

The chain is built from TRBV27 and TRBJ2-7, with D maybe TRBD1 (6 bases). CDR1 and CDR2 from the germline V gene are MNHEY and SMNVEV (reference sequence). CDR3 length equals 12 residues. Trimming cost V 8 bases and J 2 bases, with 10 bases left between them. CDR3: CASWTATYEQYF. CDR3 DNA: TGTGCCAGCTGGACAGCCACCTACGAGCAGTACTTC.

The J gene is TRBJ1-6, the V gene TRBV7-2; the match to TRBD1 covers 9 bases. The CDR3 totals 14 residues. With 5 bases clipped from V and 10 bases from J, the junction kept 6 bases outside the gene matches. Per germline, CDR1 SGHTA and CDR2 FQGNSA. In nucleotides, the CDR3 is TGTGCCAGCAGCGGACAGGGGAACGGATCACCCCTCCACTTT. This encodes CASSGQGNGSPLHF.

Written as DNA, the CDR3 is TGTGCCAGCAGTTACTCGAACCGGGACAGGTCGTACGAGCAGTACTTC. This sequence encodes CASSYSNRDRSYEQYF. The rearrangement joins TRBV6-5 to TRBJ2-7; 8 positions agree with TRBD1. J lost 4 bases, V lost 0 bases, and 8 bases had no gene match. CDR3 length equals 16 residues. Per the germline V gene, CDR1 is MNHEY and CDR2 is SVGAGI.

V and J are TRBV29-1 and TRBJ1-5; D call uncertain. The germline CDR1 and CDR2 sequences are SQVTM and ANQGSEA. The ends were cut back, 5 bases at V and 2 bases at J, with 7 bases in the middle. The CDR3 runs 12 residues. The CDR3 reads CSVQAGNQPQHF. In DNA form, the CDR3 reads TGCAGCGTTCAGGCAGGCAATCAGCCCCAGCATTTT. Looking up the rest from reference TRBV29-1 and TRBJ1-5 gives the full variable domain: SAVISQKPSRDICQRGTSLTIQCQVDSQVTMMFWYRQQPGQSLTLIATANQGSEATYESGFVIDKFPISRPNLTFSTLTVSNMSPEDSSIYLCSVQAGNQPQHFGDGTRLSIL.

The chain couples TRBV30 to TRBJ2-7, with 9 nucleotides matching TRBD1. Germline CDR1 is GTSNPN and CDR2 is SVGIG (reference sequence). This CDR3 has 15 amino acids. V gave up 4 bases and J gave up 2 bases; unmatched junction bases: 9. CDR3 loop: CAWTRGTGRTYEQYF. In DNA form, the CDR3 reads TGTGCCTGGACCCGCGGGACAGGGCGGACCTACGAGCAGTACTTC.

This chain uses TRBV30 with TRBJ2-3; 8 bases are shared with TRBD1. The J segment lost 0 bases and the V segment lost 1 base, leaving 6 bases of the junction unmatched. CDR1 is GTSNPN and CDR2 is SVGIG in the germline V gene (reference sequence). The CDR3 sequence is 16 residues long. The DNA of the CDR3 is TGTGCCTGGAGTGCAGGACAGGGCCCTAGCACAGATACGCAGTATTTT. Its translation is CAWSAGQGPSTDTQYF.

The table lists this clone with a few counts. V gene TRBV27 combines with J gene TRBJ1-3; D is unresolved. The V gene's germline CDR1 is MNHEY and CDR2 SMNVEV (reference sequence). The CDR3 totals 13 residues. V lost 8 bases and J 4 bases, leaving 12 bases between the germline ends. CDR3 sequence (DNA): TGTGCCAGCGGGGAGGGAGCCGGAAACACCATATATTTT. The encoded protein is CASGEGAGNTIYF.

The chain combines TRBV25-1 with TRBJ1-2; D is perhaps TRBD1 (5 bases). V lost 2 bases and J lost 6, with 13 bases in between. Per germline, CDR1 MGHDK and CDR2 SYGVNS. The CDR3 is 14 residues long. As DNA, the CDR3 is TGTGCCAGCAGTGAACGGGGGAGGGATGATGGCTACACCTTC. This translates into CASSERGRDDGYTF.

The chain uses TRBV28 and TRBJ1-5; TRBD1 is a possible D gene (5 bases). The CDR3 runs to 15 residues. Germline CDR1 reads MDHEN; CDR2 reads SYDVKM. The V and J ends lost 8 bases and 7 bases respectively, with 21 bases between them. CDR3 in amino acids: CASSDHSGLGQPQHF. The DNA of the CDR3 is TGTGCCAGCTCCGACCACTCAGGGTTAGGACAGCCCCAGCATTTT.

The chain is built from TRBV10-2 and TRBJ1-5; possibly TRBD1 for D (6 bases). The germline CDR1 and CDR2 sequences are WSHSY and SAAADI. The CDR3 totals 16 residues. V lost 6 bases and J lost 1, with 16 bases in between. The CDR3 sequence is CASRQQGKESNQPQHF. CDR3 in DNA: TGCGCCAGCAGACAACAGGGAAAGGAGAGCAATCAGCCCCAGCATTTT.

About this clone itself: The sample contains more than one DNA sequence encoding this CDR3. This chain connects TRBV6-1 to TRBJ2-1; D is perhaps TRBD2 (7 bases). In germline, CDR1 is MNHNS, CDR2 SASEGT. The CDR3 is made up of 16 amino acids. The V end lost 0 bases, the J end lost 1 base, and 10 bases lay between the germline ends. This CDR3 is CASSEARGASYNEQFF. CDR3 in DNA: TGTGCCAGCAGTGAAGCCCGGGGGGCTTCCTACAATGAGCAGTTCTTC.

The V gene is TRBV10-3, the J gene TRBJ2-1, with 7 nucleotides matching TRBD1. The germline V gene encodes CDR1 ENHRY and CDR2 SYGVKD. J was trimmed by 6 bases and V by 10 bases; bases with no gene match: 12. The CDR3 is 14 amino acids. CDR3 loop: CATLPGQGVNEQFF. The CDR3 bases are TGTGCCACCCTCCCCGGCCAGGGGGTCAATGAGCAGTTCTTC.

V is TRBV5-1 and J is TRBJ1-1, with 8 nucleotides matching TRBD1. The CDR3 has 13 amino acids. CDR1 and CDR2 from the germline V gene are SGHRS and YFSETQ. After removal of 3 bases from V and 4 bases from J, the junction contained 2 bases not matched to a gene. This CDR3 is CASSSGQGTEAFF. Written as DNA, the CDR3 is TGCGCCAGCAGCTCCGGACAGGGCACTGAAGCTTTCTTT.

The chain uses TRBV3-1 (or the pseudogene TRBV3-2) and TRBJ1-2; no clear D gene. Trimming removed 1 base from V and 7 bases from J, with 4 bases in between. The CDR3 sequence is 11 residues long. In germline, CDR1 is LGHDT, CDR2 YNNKEL (reference sequence). The CDR3 region has the DNA TGTGCCAGCAGCCAAGGTCTTGGCTACACCTTC. Translating it yields CASSQGLGYTF.